This T cell receptor (beta chain) was recorded in a study of T cell responses to AZD1222 COVID-19 vaccine. Study outcomes and limitations: There were mostly white British donors and more females than males, and clonal diversity was possibly underestimated. After the peak T cell response, and only then, were repertoires sampled. Regions 160-218 and 743-854 dominated among vaccine-associated CD4 TCRs spanning spike.

The study pooled second doses at about 4 or about 12 weeks. Per germline, CDR1 SGHTS and CDR2 YDEGEE. This CDR3 has 16 amino acids. The trim removed 0 bases at V and 5 bases at J, leaving 8 bases unmatched. On this clone: Its antigen is currently unknown.

Produced via immunoSEQ multiplex PCR; TCRdb's table is partial and in-frame only. The table records 150,000 to 200,000 clones, about 91% of them present only once. The TCR was taken from an adult who received the AZD1222 COVID-19 vaccine. The rearrangement uses TRBV5-8 and TRBJ1-1; 9 nucleotides match TRBD1. The sample was peripheral blood, taken 28 days after the second AZD1222 dose. The CDR3 region is CASSLEWDRERTEAFF. CDR3 nucleotides: TGTGCCAGCAGCTTGGAATGGGACAGGGAGAGGACTGAAGCTTTCTTT.